Listed here are 14 T cell receptor beta chains from one sample, sequenced in a study of regulatory T cells in long-lasting Graves disease. HTBI primers from iRepertoire and Arm-PCR of CDR3 regions yielded the TCR beta libraries. TCRdb reprocessed the multiplex PCR reads with MiXCR, giving one entry per CDR3 protein. The sample records some 500,000 distinct CDR3 sequences, more than 15% being singletons. Time point: newly diagnosed GD, antithyroid drugs for less than 3 months. PBMCs provided the RNA from which the TCR library was made. This same sample was also taken into another study, of T cells in Graves' hyperthyroidism and ophthalmopathy.

The sample was peripheral blood mononuclear cells (PBMCs), taken at new diagnosis, from a patient treated with antithyroid drugs. The receptor set was obtained from a woman aged 40-60 years with Graves disease.

The CDR3 sequence: CSARVRKAYEQYF. CDR3 nucleotide sequence: TGCAGTGCTAGAGTGCGGAAAGCCTACGAGCAGTACTTC. The genes are TRBV20-1 and TRBJ2-7, with unresolved D. This CDR3 comprises 13 residues. The germline gives CDR1 DFQATT, CDR2 SNEGSKA (reference sequence). V was trimmed by 1 base and J by 2 bases, leaving 9 bases between them.

A word on this clonotype: This is likely a read error, given that the CDR3 carries no conserved phenylalanine or tryptophan at its end. V and J are TRBV2 and TRBJ1-4; D unresolved. The V gene lost 6 bases and the J gene lost 8 bases, with 7 bases spanning the gap. This CDR3 is built from 11 residues. CDR1 is SNHLY and CDR2 is FYNNEI in the germline V gene. The CDR3 coding sequence is TGTGCCAGCAGCCTGGGGGAAAAACTGTTTCTT. Translating gives CASSLGEKLFL.

This clonotype was counted many times. The rearrangement joins TRBV28 to TRBJ1-5, with a weak D call TRBD1 (6 bases). Germline V CDR1 and CDR2: MDHEN, SYDVKM. Trimming shortened V by 1 base and J by 4 bases, and 14 bases separated the two germline ends. This CDR3 is built from 16 residues. The CDR3 bases are TGTGCCAGCAGTTTATTAAGAGGGGGGGGAAATCAGCCCCAGCATTTT. Its protein product is CASSLLRGGGNQPQHF.

This clonotype was observed a handful of times. The rearrangement uses TRBV5-1 and TRBJ2-2, with 7 bases matching TRBD1. Unmatched junction bases numbered 5, after V lost 6 bases and J lost 6 bases. Germline-derived CDR1 and CDR2 are SGHRS and YFSETQ. This CDR3 spans 13 amino acids. The CDR3 reads CASMKGAAGELFF. CDR3 nucleotide sequence: TGCGCCAGCATGAAGGGGGCTGCCGGGGAGCTGTTTTTT.

This clonotype showed up many times. An end of the junction does not agree with germline; a read error may underlie this. The chain employs TRBV7-7 and TRBJ2-5; weak D call: TRBD1 (6 bases). Germline CDR1 SSHAT, CDR2 FNYEAQ (reference sequence). CDR3 length: 14 amino acids. The CDR3 coding sequence is TGTGCTAGCAGCACAGTGGGGGCGCGTGAGACCCAGTACTTC. This gives the protein CASSTVGARETQYF.

This clonotype was counted only a few times. This chain joins TRBV7-9 and TRBJ1-5, with a possible D match to TRBD1 (5 bases). The CDR3 has 16 amino acids. Per germline, CDR1 SEHNR and CDR2 FQNEAQ (reference sequence). Trimming took 4 bases from V and 4 from J, leaving 17 bases between them. The CDR3 nucleotides read TGTGCCAGCAGCTCGTCCCCCCGGGACGTAAATCAGCCCCAGCATTTT. Translation gives CASSSSPRDVNQPQHF. The full variable domain, in which reference TRBV7-9 and TRBJ1-5 provide the parts outside the CDR3, is DTGVSQNPRHKITKRGQNVTFRCDPISEHNRLYWYRQTLGQGPEFLTYFQNEAQLEKSRLLSDRFSAERPKGSFSTLEIQRTEQGDSAMYLCASSSSPRDVNQPQHFGDGTRLSIL.

The chain uses TRBV2 and TRBJ2-5, with D maybe TRBD1 (6 bases). The CDR3 is 14 residues long. V was clipped by 2 bases and J by 1 base, with 8 bases between them. CDR1 and CDR2 from the germline V gene are SNHLY and FYNNEI. The CDR3, as DNA: TGTGCCAGCAGTGAAAGGGGGACCCAAGAGACCCAGTACTTC. Amino acid sequence: CASSERGTQETQYF.

This clonotype was found many times. This rearrangement joins TRBV4-1 to TRBJ1-5; D call uncertain. V was cut by 0 bases and J by 0 bases, with 9 bases left in between. CDR3 length: 16 amino acids. The germline gives CDR1 MGHRA, CDR2 YSYEKL. This chain's CDR3 is CASSQDRTASNQPQHF. The CDR3 nucleotides read TGCGCCAGCAGCCAAGATCGGACGGCTAGCAATCAGCCCCAGCATTTT.

This clonotype has at least ten counts. The chain recombines TRBV15 with TRBJ1-2, with 7 bases aligning to TRBD1. The CDR3 runs 14 residues. Trimming removed 3 bases from V and 8 bases from J; junction bases left unmatched: 9. Germline V CDR1 and CDR2: LNHNV, YYDKDF (reference sequence). CDR3 protein: CATSRDRTFMGYTF. The CDR3 coding sequence is TGTGCCACCAGCAGGGACAGGACTTTCATGGGCTACACCTTC.

In this sample, this clonotype turned up many times. The chain joins TRBV14 to TRBJ1-2; D is uncertain. Germline CDR1 and CDR2: SGHDN and FVKESK. The germline V and J ends were trimmed by 1 base and 4 bases, with 7 bases remaining between them. This CDR3 spans 13 amino acids. DNA for the CDR3: TGTGCCAGCAGCCAAGTGGTGACCTATGGCTACACCTTC. Translating gives CASSQVVTYGYTF.

This clonotype was found once. The chain joins TRBV6-2 or TRBV6-3 to TRBJ1-1; D possibly corresponds to TRBD1 (5 bases). Trimming stripped 6 bases from V and 4 bases from J, with 21 bases between. CDR1 and CDR2 (germline): MNHEY, SVGEGT. The CDR3 spans 16 residues. CDR3 in amino acids: CASRKNLQVAGTEAFF. The CDR3 region has the DNA TGTGCCAGCAGAAAAAACCTACAGGTTGCTGGCACTGAAGCTTTCTTT.

In this sample, this clonotype turned up many times. The chain recombines TRBV20-1 with TRBJ1-2, with 7 bases lining up with TRBD1. The J segment lost 6 bases and the V segment lost 6 bases, leaving 10 bases of the junction unmatched. The CDR3 totals 13 residues. Germline loops: CDR1 DFQATT, CDR2 SNEGSKA (reference sequence). CDR3 nucleotide sequence: TGCAGTGCGAGAACGACAGGGTCGGATGGCTACACCTTC. This sequence encodes CSARTTGSDGYTF.

The V gene is TRBV5-8, the J gene TRBJ1-4; no reliable D call. Germline loops: CDR1 SGHTS, CDR2 YDEGEE. The CDR3 loop spans 15 amino acids. V lost 0 bases to trimming and J lost 6 bases, with 12 bases between them. The DNA of the CDR3 is TGTGCCAGCAGCTTGGGTACTAATGTCCATGAAAAACTGTTTTTT. This codes for CASSLGTNVHEKLFF. Drawing the rest from reference TRBV5-8 and TRBJ1-4, the complete variable domain is EAGVTQSPTHLIKTRGQQATLRCSPISGHTSVYWYQQALGLGLQFLLWYDEGEERNRGNFPPRFSGRQFPNYSSELNVNALELEDSALYLCASSLGTNVHEKLFFGSGTQLSVL.

With respect to this clonotype: A much more abundant neighbour one base away suggests this may be a read error. The chain recombines TRBV7-2 with TRBJ2-1; 13 nucleotides align to TRBD2. The CDR3 runs to 17 residues. CDR1 and CDR2 (germline): SGHTA, FQGNSA. With 0 bases clipped from V and 10 bases from J, the junction kept 9 bases outside the gene matches. The CDR3 coding sequence is TGTGCCAGCAGCTTAGCCGGACTAGCGGGGGTCCCCTACGAGCAGTTCTTC. It is translated as CASSLAGLAGVPYEQFF.